This T cell receptor (beta chain) was profiled in a study of cytomegalovirus exposure and HLA in healthy donors. The PCR made use of 60 Vbeta and 13 Jbeta primers. Only in-frame clones appear in the TCRdb table, and some are missing; sequencing was by immunoSEQ multiplex PCR. This sample has over 100,000 clones, with around four fifths found just once. V was trimmed by 5 bases and J by 2 bases, leaving 12 bases between them. The germline CDR1 and CDR2 sequences are KGHSH and LQKENI. The CDR3 covers 14 residues. The source of this sequence is a middle-aged woman in good health and CMV-seronegative. The chain is built from TRBV18 and TRBJ1-1; unclear D gene. Material: PBMCs. CDR3: CASSTVPKNTEAFF. In DNA, the CDR3 is TGTGCCAGCTCAACGGTCCCCAAAAACACTGAAGCTTTCTTT. The full variable domain, in which reference TRBV18 and TRBJ1-1 provide the parts outside the CDR3, is NAGVMQNPRHLVRRRGQEARLRCSPMKGHSHVYWYRQLPEEGLKFMVYLQKENIIDESGMPKERFSAEFPKEGPSILRIQQVVRGDSAAYFCASSTVPKNTEAFFGQGTRLTVV.